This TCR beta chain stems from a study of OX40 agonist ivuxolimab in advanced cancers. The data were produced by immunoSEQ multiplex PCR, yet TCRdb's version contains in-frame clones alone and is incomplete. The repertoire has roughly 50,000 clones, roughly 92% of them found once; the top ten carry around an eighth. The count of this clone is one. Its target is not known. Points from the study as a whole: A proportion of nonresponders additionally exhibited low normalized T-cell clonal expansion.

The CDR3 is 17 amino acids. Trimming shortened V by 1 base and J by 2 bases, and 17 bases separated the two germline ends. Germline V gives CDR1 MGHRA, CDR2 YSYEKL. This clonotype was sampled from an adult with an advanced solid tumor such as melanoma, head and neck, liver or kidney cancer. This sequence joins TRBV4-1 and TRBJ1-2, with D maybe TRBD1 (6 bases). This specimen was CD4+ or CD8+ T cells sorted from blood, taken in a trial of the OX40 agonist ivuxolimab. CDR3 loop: CASSQVLGASGNYGYTF. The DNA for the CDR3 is TGCGCCAGCAGCCAAGTTCTGGGGGCCTCGGGGAACTATGGCTACACCTTC.